The next 32 T cell receptor beta chains were all read from a single sample in a study of CD8+ T cells in alopecia areata. RNA extraction and reverse transcription yielded cDNA as sequencing template. TCRdb's copy holds only in-frame clones and misses some; the assay was immunoSEQ multiplex PCR. Of 150,000 or so clones listed, 55% were seen once; the top ten hold 4% to 5.5%. Specimen: CD4+ T cells sorted from blood. All receptors come from a human donor in good health.

This clone was seen a handful of times. This rearrangement joins TRBV29-1 to TRBJ2-5; 12 bases map to TRBD2. Germline values: CDR1 SQVTM, CDR2 ANQGSEA. With 7 bases clipped from V and 1 base from J, the junction kept 7 bases outside the gene matches. The CDR3 totals 15 residues. The CDR3 DNA follows: TGCAGCGCCCCCGGGACTAGCGGGTTCCAAGAGACCCAGTACTTC. Translation gives CSAPGTSGFQETQYF.

The chain is built from TRBV28 and TRBJ2-5; D is possibly TRBD1 (6 bases). The CDR3 spans 13 residues. Germline V gene sequence: CDR1 MDHEN, CDR2 SYDVKM. Trimming stripped 6 bases from V and 5 bases from J, with 13 bases between. CDR3 amino acids: CASRTQGRETQYF. The CDR3 region has the DNA TGTGCCAGCAGGACACAGGGTCGGGAGACCCAGTACTTC.

This clone occurred a few times. This CDR3 reads CASTLLGGELFF. CDR3 DNA: TGTGCCAGTACCCTTCTGGGAGGGGAGCTGTTTTTT. This sequence joins TRBV19 and TRBJ2-2, with D unresolved. Germline CDR1 is LNHDA and CDR2 is SQIVND (reference sequence). The CDR3 consists of 12 residues. Trimming took 7 bases from V and 8 from J, leaving 11 bases between them.

The table lists this clone with many counts. The V gene is TRBV2, the J gene TRBJ2-1; D might be TRBD2 (6 bases). V was shortened by 5 bases and J by 10 bases, with 9 bases between the two germline ends. This CDR3 has 11 amino acids. The germline V gene has CDR1 SNHLY and CDR2 FYNNEI. The CDR3 loop reads CASSYSGEQFF. The CDR3 DNA sequence: TGTGCCAGCAGTTATAGCGGCGAGCAGTTCTTC.

This clone has more than one count but fewer than ten. Different DNA sequences within this sample yield the same CDR3. The chain recombines TRBV6-6 with TRBJ2-2, with D hard to call. Per germline, CDR1 MNHNY and CDR2 SVGAGI (reference sequence). The CDR3 is 14 amino acids. Trimming cost V 0 bases and J 1 base, with 3 bases left between them. The CDR3 nucleotides read TGTGCCAGCAGTTACTCTGGGAACACCGGGGAGCTGTTTTTT. Amino acids: CASSYSGNTGELFF.

This clone was detected only once. CDR3 in DNA: TGTGCCATCAGGGGACAGGGTGCAAATCAGCCCCAGCATTTT. Translation: CAIRGQGANQPQHF. The rearrangement joins TRBV10-3 to TRBJ1-5, with 9 bases that match TRBD1. Germline CDR1 and CDR2: ENHRY and SYGVKD. The length of the CDR3 is 14 residues. Trimming removed 6 bases from V and 4 bases from J; junction bases left unmatched: 4.

The rearrangement uses TRBV7-9 and TRBJ2-4; possible D gene TRBD2, 6 bases. The ends were cut back, 1 base at V and 3 bases at J, with 16 bases in the middle. This CDR3 has 17 amino acids. From germline, CDR1 is SEHNR and CDR2 FQNEAQ (reference sequence). The CDR3 DNA reads TGTGCCAGCAGCTTAGTGCGGGGAAGTGGTCTCAAAAACATTCAGTACTTC. The encoded protein is CASSLVRGSGLKNIQYF.

The chain joins TRBV15 to TRBJ1-5, with D unclear. The CDR3 has 13 residues. CDR1 and CDR2 from the germline V gene are LNHNV and YYDKDF (reference sequence). Between the trimmed V and J ends, which lost 1 base and 3 bases, there was a span of 4 bases. The CDR3 here is CATSRVPNQPQHF. The CDR3 DNA reads TGTGCCACCAGCAGAGTTCCCAATCAGCCCCAGCATTTT.

The V call is TRBV2, the J call TRBJ1-2; D is undetermined. This CDR3 comprises 15 residues. Trimming removed 6 bases from V and 8 bases from J, with 22 bases in between. Germline V CDR1 and CDR2: SNHLY, FYNNEI. The CDR3 nucleotides read TGTGCCAGCAGCCTGAACGGGAATCCCTCGAGAGGCTACACCTTC. Protein sequence: CASSLNGNPSRGYTF.

This clone was seen more than once but under ten times. V gene TRBV7-9 combines with J gene TRBJ1-2; a weak D match, TRBD1 (5 bases). V shed 2 bases and J shed 8 bases, with 15 bases lying between them. CDR1 and CDR2 from the germline V gene are SEHNR and FQNEAQ (reference sequence). This CDR3 is 14 amino acids long. In nucleotides, the CDR3 is TGTGCCAGCAGCTTACCCTCCAGGGTTGGGGGCTACACCTTC. Amino acid sequence: CASSLPSRVGGYTF.

The rearrangement joins TRBV30 to TRBJ2-2; 7 positions match TRBD1. The CDR3 runs to 14 residues. Unmatched junction bases numbered 4, after V lost 0 bases and J lost 6 bases. Germline V gene data show CDR1 as GTSNPN and CDR2 as SVGIG (reference sequence). The CDR3 reads CAWSVHRGPGELFF. As DNA, the CDR3 is TGTGCCTGGAGTGTCCACAGGGGACCCGGGGAGCTGTTTTTT.

This clone was seen a few times. The rearrangement links TRBV5-1 to TRBJ2-7, with 7 positions matching TRBD1. Germline values: CDR1 SGHRS, CDR2 YFSETQ. With V trimmed by 6 bases and J by 0 bases, 3 bases remained unmatched. CDR3 length equals 13 residues. The DNA of the CDR3 is TGCGCCAGCACCGGGACAGACTCCTACGAGCAGTACTTC. As protein: CASTGTDSYEQYF.

The rearrangement uses TRBV30 and TRBJ1-5, with a tentative D call TRBD1 (5 bases). This CDR3 has 12 residues. CDR1 is GTSNPN and CDR2 is SVGIG in the germline V gene (reference sequence). V lost 5 bases and J 4 bases, leaving 9 bases between the germline ends. This CDR3 is CAWGEGNQPQHF. As DNA, the CDR3 is TGTGCCTGGGGAGAGGGGAATCAGCCCCAGCATTTT.

The chain links TRBV15 to TRBJ1-5, with TRBD1 matching 7 bases. CDR1 and CDR2 from the germline V gene are LNHNV and YYDKDF (reference sequence). V was pared by 3 bases and J by 0 bases, with 2 bases of the junction left unmatched. This CDR3 spans 15 amino acids. The CDR3 DNA is TGTGCCACCAGCAGGGACAGGTTTAGCAATCAGCCCCAGCATTTT. This sequence encodes CATSRDRFSNQPQHF.

The genes are TRBV7-2 and TRBJ2-1, with D possibly called TRBD1 or TRBD2 (6 bases each). The CDR3 covers 13 residues. The germline CDR1 and CDR2 sequences are SGHTA and FQGNSA. With 5 bases removed from V and 15 bases from J, the gap between germline ends came to 20 bases. The CDR3 bases are TGTGCCAGCAGCCGGGGGCCCCCGGCCCCAAGGTTCTTC. Protein sequence: CASSRGPPAPRFF.

The rearrangement links TRBV7-9 to TRBJ1-1, with D hard to call. CDR1 SEHNR and CDR2 FQNEAQ come from the germline V gene (reference sequence). This CDR3 is 12 amino acids long. V shed 3 bases and J shed 2 bases, with 4 bases lying between them. CDR3 loop: CASSFSNTEAFF. The CDR3, as DNA: TGTGCCAGCAGCTTCTCCAACACTGAAGCTTTCTTT.

The V call is TRBV29-1, the J call TRBJ1-1; D is perhaps TRBD1 (6 bases). Germline V lookup: CDR1 SQVTM, CDR2 ANQGSEA. The V gene lost 4 bases and the J gene lost 5 bases, with 14 bases spanning the gap. The CDR3 covers 13 residues. The CDR3 DNA sequence: TGCAGCGTTGGTCGGGGGCCCAAGACTGAAGCTTTCTTT. This sequence encodes CSVGRGPKTEAFF.

The chain has TRBV2 and TRBJ2-1; D perhaps matches TRBD2 (5 bases). Germline loops: CDR1 SNHLY, CDR2 FYNNEI. V lost 4 bases to trimming and J lost 6 bases, with 13 bases between them. The CDR3 is made up of 14 amino acids. CDR3 DNA: TGTGCCAGCAGTGGGGGAACCCGGGGCAATGAGCAGTTCTTC. Residues: CASSGGTRGNEQFF.

This rearrangement joins TRBV4-1 to TRBJ2-7; 9 bases line up with TRBD2. V lost 0 bases, J lost 2 bases, and 5 bases stayed unmatched. Germline-derived CDR1 and CDR2 are MGHRA and YSYEKL. The CDR3 length is 16 residues. The CDR3 reads CASSQDPAGGAYEQYF. CDR3 DNA sequence: TGCGCCAGCAGCCAAGACCCTGCGGGAGGGGCCTACGAGCAGTACTTC.

The count of this clone is one. The genes are TRBV4-2 and TRBJ2-5; D call uncertain. Trimming cost V 1 base and J 1 base, with 13 bases left between them. Looked up from germline, CDR1 is LGHNA and CDR2 is YNFKEQ. CDR3 length: 16 residues. The CDR3 region has the DNA TGTGCCAGCAGCCAAGCTCTCGGGTGGGGCCAAGAGACCCAGTACTTC. Its translation is CASSQALGWGQETQYF.

The genes are TRBV4-1 and TRBJ2-2; 9 positions agree with TRBD2. The CDR3 consists of 16 residues. Unmatched junction bases numbered 11, after V lost 5 bases and J lost 7 bases. Germline values: CDR1 MGHRA, CDR2 YSYEKL. CDR3 sequence: CASSLRRTSVGGELFF. The DNA of the CDR3 is TGCGCCAGCAGCTTGCGACGGACTAGCGTGGGCGGGGAGCTGTTTTTT.

V usage is TRBV5-1 and J usage is TRBJ2-7; no reliable D call. Germline lookup yields CDR1 SGHRS and CDR2 YFSETQ. The CDR3 sequence is 12 residues long. Trimming left V 0 bases short and J 1 base short, with 2 bases between. CDR3 bases: TGCGCCAGCAGCTTGGAGTCCTACGAGCAGTACTTC. Its protein product is CASSLESYEQYF.

The chain links TRBV29-1 to TRBJ2-5; TRBD1 matches 8 bases. Germline CDR1 and CDR2: SQVTM and ANQGSEA. Unmatched junction bases numbered 2, after V lost 2 bases and J lost 6 bases. This CDR3 comprises 12 residues. For the CDR3, the DNA is TGCAGCGTTGAAACAGGGGGACAGACCCAGTACTTC. Amino acid sequence: CSVETGGQTQYF. Supplemented by reference TRBV29-1 and TRBJ2-5, the full variable domain reads SAVISQKPSRDICQRGTSLTIQCQVDSQVTMMFWYRQQPGQSLTLIATANQGSEATYESGFVIDKFPISRPNLTFSTLTVSNMSPEDSSIYLCSVETGGQTQYFGPGTRLLVL.

The chain couples TRBV7-6 to TRBJ2-6; no clear D. The germline V and J ends were trimmed by 1 base and 2 bases, with 9 bases remaining between them. Germline V gene sequence: CDR1 SGHVS, CDR2 FNYEAQ. This CDR3 is built from 16 residues. The CDR3 protein is CASSLGQSTGANVLTF. As DNA, the CDR3 is TGTGCCAGCAGCTTAGGGCAGAGTACTGGGGCCAACGTCCTGACTTTC. Together with reference TRBV7-6 and TRBJ2-6, the CDR3 gives the full variable domain: GAGVSQSPRYKVTKRGQDVALRCDPISGHVSLYWYRQALGQGPEFLTYFNYEAQQDKSGLPNDRFSAERPEGSISTLTIQRTEQRDSAMYRCASSLGQSTGANVLTFGAGSRLTVL.

The gene calls are TRBV30 and TRBJ1-1; D is unclear. CDR3 length: 13 amino acids. V was clipped by 4 bases and J by 8 bases, with 17 bases between them. Germline values: CDR1 GTSNPN, CDR2 SVGIG (reference sequence). CDR3 nucleotides: TGTGCCTGGAAGTTTCACCCATCAACGGAAGCTTTCTTT. This encodes CAWKFHPSTEAFF.

The chain is built from TRBV6-1 and TRBJ2-7; either TRBD1 or TRBD2 may supply D (5 bases each). Germline assignment: CDR1 MNHNS and CDR2 SASEGT. Trimming shortened V by 6 bases and J by 0 bases, and 6 bases separated the two germline ends. CDR3 length: 12 residues. DNA of the CDR3: TGTGCCAGCAGCGGGGCCTCCTACGAGCAGTACTTC. This gives the protein CASSGASYEQYF.

J is TRBJ1-5 and V is TRBV7-8; a weak D match, TRBD1 (5 bases). Trimming pared 1 base from V and 2 bases from J, leaving 6 bases between. Germline-derived CDR1 and CDR2 are SGHVS and FQNEAQ. CDR3 length: 14 residues. CDR3 coding DNA: TGTGCCAGCAGCTTAGGGGACGGCAATCAGCCCCAGCATTTT. Translating it yields CASSLGDGNQPQHF. Based on the CDR3 plus reference TRBV7-8 and TRBJ1-5, the full variable domain is GAGVSQSPRYKVAKRGQDVALRCDPISGHVSLFWYQQALGQGPEFLTYFQNEAQLDKSGLPSDRFFAERPEGSVSTLKIQRTQQEDSAVYLCASSLGDGNQPQHFGDGTRLSIL.

Here the CDR3 reads CAIKVAGGTDTQYF. CDR3 DNA sequence: TGTGCCATCAAGGTAGCGGGAGGCACAGATACGCAGTATTTT. The J gene is TRBJ2-3, the V gene TRBV10-3; 9 nucleotides line up with TRBD2. This CDR3 has 14 residues. Unmatched junction bases numbered 3, after V lost 7 bases and J lost 1 base. Germline V gene data show CDR1 as ENHRY and CDR2 as SYGVKD.

In its sample, this clone was seen a few times. The J gene is TRBJ1-5, the V gene TRBV5-6; a possible D gene is TRBD1 (5 bases). The germline gives CDR1 SGHDT, CDR2 YYEEEE. With 4 bases removed from V and 13 bases from J, the gap between germline ends came to 15 bases. The CDR3 sequence is 12 residues long. CDR3 nucleotide sequence: TGTGCCAGCAGCCGGGGGAAAAGTACTCAGCATTTT. Protein: CASSRGKSTQHF. Full variable domain (remainder filled in from reference TRBV5-6 and TRBJ1-5): DAGVTQSPTHLIKTRGQQVTLRCSPKSGHDTVSWYQQALGQGPQFIFQYYEEEERQRGNFPDRFSGHQFPNYSSELNVNALLLGDSALYLCASSRGKSTQHFGDGTRLSIL.

The rearrangement uses TRBV18 and TRBJ2-2; D ambiguous. Between the trimmed V and J ends, which lost 3 bases and 0 bases, there was a span of 8 bases. This CDR3 contains 15 residues. Germline CDR1 and CDR2: KGHSH and LQKENI. The CDR3 region is CASSPGISNTGELFF. The CDR3 DNA sequence: TGTGCCAGCTCACCGGGGATCTCGAACACCGGGGAGCTGTTTTTT.

The V and J genes are TRBV14 and TRBJ2-7, with D possibly being TRBD2 (6 bases). This CDR3 is 15 amino acids long. Germline CDR1 reads SGHDN; CDR2 reads FVKESK. Deletions cut 6 bases from V and 6 bases from J, with 21 bases between. The CDR3 here is CASRRTGTSPVEQYF. The CDR3 DNA is TGTGCCAGCAGGCGCACCGGGACTTCACCCGTCGAGCAGTACTTC.

The chain links TRBV30 to TRBJ1-1; D remains unclear. Germline CDR1 and CDR2: GTSNPN and SVGIG (reference sequence). The CDR3 contains 12 residues. V was shortened by 4 bases and J by 10 bases, with 16 bases between the two germline ends. The CDR3 nucleotides read TGTGCCTGGATCCTTACGGGTCGGGGAGCTTTCTTT. It specifies CAWILTGRGAFF.